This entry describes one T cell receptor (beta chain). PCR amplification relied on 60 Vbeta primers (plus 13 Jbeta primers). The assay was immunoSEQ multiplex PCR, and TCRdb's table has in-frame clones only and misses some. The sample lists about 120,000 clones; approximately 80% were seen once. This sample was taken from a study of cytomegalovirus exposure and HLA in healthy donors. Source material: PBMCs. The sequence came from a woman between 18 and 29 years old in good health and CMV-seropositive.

The CDR3 sequence: CASSGGGIGEDEAFF. The CDR3 nucleotides read TGTGCCAGCAGTGGCGGGGGGATCGGGGAAGATGAAGCTTTCTTT. The V and J genes are TRBV21-1 and TRBJ1-1. TRBV21-1 constitutes a pseudogene. The CDR3 covers 15 residues.